This TCR beta chain appears in the sequencing data of a study of cytomegalovirus exposure and HLA in healthy donors. CDR3 size: 15 residues. J was trimmed by 4 bases and V by 0 bases; bases with no gene match: 5. Germline V gene sequence: CDR1 KGHSH, CDR2 LQKENI. Researchers ran the PCR with 60 Vbeta and 13 Jbeta primers. The assay was immunoSEQ multiplex PCR, and TCRdb's table has in-frame clones only and misses some. The sample carries roughly 100,000 clones, 83% recorded once. Sequencing input: PBMCs. This clonotype originated in a man between 18 and 29 years old in good health and CMV-seronegative. The chain combines TRBV18 with TRBJ1-2, with TRBD1 matching 7 bases. The CDR3 region is CASSPPGTVFYGYTF. DNA for the CDR3: TGTGCCAGCTCACCACCGGGGACAGTGTTCTATGGCTACACCTTC.